Following are 24 T cell receptor beta chains from one sample sequenced in a study of cytomegalovirus exposure and HLA in healthy donors. The PCR was carried out with 60 Vbeta primers and 13 Jbeta primers. The table came from immunoSEQ multiplex PCR; TCRdb's copy has only in-frame clones and leaves some out. The data contain 98,000 or so clones, roughly a tenth of them singletons. Sequencing was done on a sample of PBMCs. Receptors were obtained from a man aged 35 to 55 in good health and CMV-seropositive.

This chain uses TRBV11-1 with TRBJ2-7; D gene uncertain. The V end lost 6 bases, the J end lost 7 bases, and 10 bases lay between the germline ends. Germline V gene data show CDR1 as SGHAT and CDR2 as FQDESV (reference sequence). This CDR3 is built from 11 residues. Written as DNA, the CDR3 is TGTGCCAGCAGTCAAAGCTGGGAGCAGTACTTC. The encoded protein is CASSQSWEQYF.

The gene calls are TRBV19 and TRBJ2-1; tentative D call: TRBD2 (6 bases). CDR1 is LNHDA, CDR2 SQIVND, per germline (reference sequence). This CDR3 is built from 17 residues. V was cut by 3 bases and J by 4 bases, with 19 bases left in between. The CDR3 loop is CASSILTGVHPYNEQFF. Here the CDR3 DNA reads TGTGCCAGTAGTATTTTGACGGGAGTCCACCCTTACAATGAGCAGTTCTTC.

In this sample, this clone turned up a few times. The chain recombines TRBV5-4 with TRBJ1-4, with a weak D call TRBD1 (5 bases). The V gene's germline CDR1 is SGHNT and CDR2 YYREEE (reference sequence). Trimming stripped 0 bases from V and 5 bases from J, with 14 bases between. The CDR3 extends over 16 amino acids. The CDR3 coding sequence is TGTGCCAGCAGCTTGGCCTTGACAGACCGAAATGAAAAACTGTTTTTT. Its translation is CASSLALTDRNEKLFF.

The V and J genes are TRBV13 and TRBJ2-3; TRBD2 agrees at 8 bases. The germline V gene encodes CDR1 PRHDT and CDR2 FYEKMQ (reference sequence). This CDR3 is built from 14 residues. V lost 7 bases, J lost 4 bases, and 7 bases stayed unmatched. CDR3 loop: CASTPGLGADTQYF. DNA of the CDR3: TGTGCCAGCACCCCGGGACTAGGAGCAGATACGCAGTATTTT.

CDR3 protein: CAWRATGTDTQYF. As DNA, the CDR3 is TGTGCCTGGAGAGCTACAGGGACAGATACGCAGTATTTT. The chain recombines TRBV30 with TRBJ2-3, with D possibly matching TRBD1 (6 bases). The CDR3 runs to 13 residues. V was trimmed by 3 bases and J by 3 bases, leaving 10 bases between them. CDR1 and CDR2 (germline): GTSNPN, SVGIG (reference sequence).

The CDR3 region is CASSLEQVVTGELFF. CDR3 DNA sequence: TGTGCCAGCAGCTTAGAACAAGTTGTTACCGGGGAGCTGTTTTTT. The genes are TRBV7-6 and TRBJ2-2, with D uncertain. The CDR3 is 15 amino acids. Trimming took off 1 base at V and 5 bases at J, with 11 bases between the two ends. Germline CDR1 is SGHVS and CDR2 is FNYEAQ.

This clone has only a few counts. This chain joins TRBV2 and TRBJ1-5; 7 bases match TRBD1. Germline-derived CDR1 and CDR2 are SNHLY and FYNNEI. The CDR3 runs 14 residues. V lost 2 bases to trimming and J lost 4 bases; unmatched junction nucleotides: 2. This chain's CDR3 is CASSESTGNQPQHF. CDR3 nucleotides: TGTGCCAGCAGTGAATCGACAGGGAATCAGCCCCAGCATTTT.

In regard to this clone: Distinct nucleotide sequences in the sample also encode this CDR3. The chain employs TRBV4-1 and TRBJ2-7, with 11 bases fitting TRBD2. V lost 2 bases, J lost 0 bases, and 3 bases stayed unmatched. The germline CDR1 and CDR2 sequences are MGHRA and YSYEKL. The CDR3 length is 16 residues. CDR3 region: CASSQPGTSGSYEQYF. Here the CDR3 DNA reads TGCGCCAGCAGCCAACCCGGGACTAGCGGCTCCTACGAGCAGTACTTC.

This clone was found a few times. V and J are TRBV6-5 and TRBJ2-6, with a possible D match to TRBD1 (5 bases). This CDR3 is built from 15 residues. V shed 10 bases and J shed 0 bases, with 13 bases lying between them. Germline values: CDR1 MNHEY, CDR2 SVGAGI. The CDR3 DNA reads TGTGCCACCCGACCTACAGGCTCTGGGGCCAACGTCCTGACTTTC. As protein: CATRPTGSGANVLTF.

The rearrangement links TRBV28 to TRBJ1-5, with D possibly TRBD1 on 5 matching bases. The ends were cut back, 4 bases at V and 0 bases at J, with 10 bases in the middle. Germline CDR1 and CDR2: MDHEN and SYDVKM. The CDR3 loop spans 15 amino acids. This chain's CDR3 is CASSSPGNSNQPQHF. Here the CDR3 DNA reads TGTGCCAGCAGTTCACCAGGGAATAGCAATCAGCCCCAGCATTTT.

The rearrangement links TRBV11-3 to TRBJ2-2; D is uncertain. Deletions cut 1 base from V and 4 bases from J, with 4 bases between. Germline V lookup: CDR1 SGHNT, CDR2 YENEEA. The CDR3 totals 13 residues. The CDR3 nucleotides are TGTGCCAGCAGCTTAGGGCCCACCGGGGAGCTGTTTTTT. Translating it yields CASSLGPTGELFF.

This clone was recorded many times. This chain connects TRBV6-5 to TRBJ2-3; D remains unclear. V was trimmed by 4 bases and J by 3 bases, leaving 11 bases between them. CDR3 size: 14 residues. CDR1 and CDR2 from the germline V gene are MNHEY and SVGAGI. In DNA, the CDR3 is TGTGCCAGCAGTTCCCGCCGAGATACAGATACGCAGTATTTT. This translates into CASSSRRDTDTQYF.

Many counts were recorded for this clone. V usage is TRBV6-4 and J usage is TRBJ2-2; 10 bases fit TRBD2. CDR1 is MRHNA, CDR2 SNTAGT, per germline. The CDR3 extends over 14 amino acids. After removal of 4 bases from V and 4 bases from J, the junction contained 0 bases not matched to a gene. The CDR3 is CASSASGSTGELFF. The CDR3, as DNA: TGTGCCAGCAGTGCTAGCGGGAGCACCGGGGAGCTGTTTTTT.

This clone showed up just a few times. The rearrangement uses TRBV4-1 and TRBJ2-3, with 11 bases fitting TRBD2. Germline V gene data show CDR1 as MGHRA and CDR2 as YSYEKL. CDR3 length equals 17 residues. J lost 4 bases, V lost 0 bases, and 6 bases had no gene match. CDR3 nucleotide sequence: TGCGCCAGCAGCCAAGAGAGGACTAGCGGGTTGGCAGATACGCAGTATTTT. This sequence encodes CASSQERTSGLADTQYF.

This clone was picked up a small number of times. The rearrangement joins TRBV5-5 to TRBJ2-3; 12 bases are a match to TRBD2. V lost 4 bases and J lost 6; bases outside the gene matches: 6. The germline V gene has CDR1 SGHKS and CDR2 YYEKEE (reference sequence). The CDR3 is made up of 15 amino acids. The CDR3 bases are TGTGCCAGCAGCCCCCGGACTAGCGGGACGGATACGCAGTATTTT. Its protein is CASSPRTSGTDTQYF.

This clone was recorded a few times. The chain employs TRBV29-1 and TRBJ2-5; 12 bases line up with TRBD2. CDR3 size: 18 residues. Germline loops: CDR1 SQVTM, CDR2 ANQGSEA. After removal of 4 bases from V and 5 bases from J, the junction contained 17 bases not matched to a gene. CDR3 coding DNA: TGCAGCGTTGTGATTAGACTAGCGGGAGTATCGCTTGGGGAGACCCAGTACTTC. Its protein product is CSVVIRLAGVSLGETQYF.

CDR3 sequence: CSVPDRGHGNEQFF. In nucleotides, the CDR3 is TGCAGCGTTCCAGACAGGGGGCACGGTAATGAGCAGTTCTTC. The chain is built from TRBV29-1 and TRBJ2-1, with 10 bases fitting TRBD1. The CDR3 consists of 14 residues. CDR1 and CDR2 from the germline V gene are SQVTM and ANQGSEA. Trimming at V came to 5 bases and at J to 7 bases, leaving 8 bases not matched to a gene.

This clone was recorded a few times. The chain combines TRBV27 with TRBJ2-6; D possibly corresponds to TRBD1 (5 bases). The CDR3 extends over 15 amino acids. Trimming took off 2 bases at V and 0 bases at J, with 5 bases between the two ends. The germline CDR1 and CDR2 sequences are MNHEY and SMNVEV (reference sequence). CDR3 nucleotide sequence: TGTGCCAGCAGTTTAGGACACTCTGGGGCCAACGTCCTGACTTTC. Protein: CASSLGHSGANVLTF.

This chain connects TRBV4-1 to TRBJ1-5; no clear D. CDR1 MGHRA and CDR2 YSYEKL come from the germline V gene. V was pared by 1 base and J by 6 bases, with 19 bases between. The CDR3 spans 17 residues. The chain's CDR3 is CASSQVPGTGGFQPQHF. The CDR3 DNA reads TGCGCCAGCAGCCAAGTTCCGGGAACCGGTGGCTTTCAGCCCCAGCATTTT.

This clone was seen only a few times. The chain has TRBV18 and TRBJ1-4; D may be TRBD1 (6 bases). The CDR3 consists of 16 residues. Trimming removed 2 bases at V and 5 bases at J, with 15 bases between. The germline V gene encodes CDR1 KGHSH and CDR2 LQKENI. The CDR3 region has the DNA TGTGCCAGCTCACCAGCGACGAGAGGGGGAAATGAAAAACTGTTTTTT. It translates to CASSPATRGGNEKLFF.

This clone has a handful of counts. The rearrangement links TRBV6-1 to TRBJ2-1; TRBD1 matches 7 bases. Per the germline V gene, CDR1 is MNHNS and CDR2 is SASEGT. This CDR3 has 13 amino acids. The ends lost 0 bases at V and 15 bases at J; junction bases unmatched: 8. The CDR3 DNA reads TGTGCCAGCAGTGAAGCGAGGGACAGCCGTTTGTTCTTC. Translating gives CASSEARDSRLFF.

The chain employs TRBV11-2 and TRBJ2-1; D gene unclear. This CDR3 is built from 13 residues. The germline V and J ends were trimmed by 4 bases and 2 bases, with 6 bases remaining between them. The germline V gene encodes CDR1 SGHAT and CDR2 FQNNGV. CDR3 sequence: CASSSEPYNEQFF. Here the CDR3 DNA reads TGTGCCAGCAGCTCCGAGCCCTACAATGAGCAGTTCTTC.

This clone was seen more than once but under ten times. This rearrangement joins TRBV9 to TRBJ2-2, with a weak D call TRBD1 (6 bases). Trimming removed 4 bases from V and 6 bases from J, with 22 bases in between. CDR3 length equals 17 residues. Germline CDR1 reads SGDLS; CDR2 reads YYNGEE. The CDR3 loop is CASSHSDVGATPGELFF. The DNA for the CDR3 is TGTGCCAGCAGCCATAGTGATGTGGGGGCGACTCCCGGGGAGCTGTTTTTT. The full variable domain, in which reference TRBV9 and TRBJ2-2 provide the parts outside the CDR3, is DSGVTQTPKHLITATGQRVTLRCSPRSGDLSVYWYQQSLDQGLQFLIQYYNGEERAKGNILERFSAQQFPDLHSELNLSSLELGDSALYFCASSHSDVGATPGELFFGEGSRLTVL.

This chain uses TRBV7-6 with TRBJ2-1; 7 nucleotides match TRBD1. Germline V gene data show CDR1 as SGHVS and CDR2 as FNYEAQ. Unmatched junction bases numbered 9, after V lost 5 bases and J lost 5 bases. CDR3 length: 15 amino acids. The CDR3 region is CASSEWDSPNNEQFF. Here the CDR3 DNA reads TGTGCCAGCAGCGAATGGGACAGTCCTAACAATGAGCAGTTCTTC.